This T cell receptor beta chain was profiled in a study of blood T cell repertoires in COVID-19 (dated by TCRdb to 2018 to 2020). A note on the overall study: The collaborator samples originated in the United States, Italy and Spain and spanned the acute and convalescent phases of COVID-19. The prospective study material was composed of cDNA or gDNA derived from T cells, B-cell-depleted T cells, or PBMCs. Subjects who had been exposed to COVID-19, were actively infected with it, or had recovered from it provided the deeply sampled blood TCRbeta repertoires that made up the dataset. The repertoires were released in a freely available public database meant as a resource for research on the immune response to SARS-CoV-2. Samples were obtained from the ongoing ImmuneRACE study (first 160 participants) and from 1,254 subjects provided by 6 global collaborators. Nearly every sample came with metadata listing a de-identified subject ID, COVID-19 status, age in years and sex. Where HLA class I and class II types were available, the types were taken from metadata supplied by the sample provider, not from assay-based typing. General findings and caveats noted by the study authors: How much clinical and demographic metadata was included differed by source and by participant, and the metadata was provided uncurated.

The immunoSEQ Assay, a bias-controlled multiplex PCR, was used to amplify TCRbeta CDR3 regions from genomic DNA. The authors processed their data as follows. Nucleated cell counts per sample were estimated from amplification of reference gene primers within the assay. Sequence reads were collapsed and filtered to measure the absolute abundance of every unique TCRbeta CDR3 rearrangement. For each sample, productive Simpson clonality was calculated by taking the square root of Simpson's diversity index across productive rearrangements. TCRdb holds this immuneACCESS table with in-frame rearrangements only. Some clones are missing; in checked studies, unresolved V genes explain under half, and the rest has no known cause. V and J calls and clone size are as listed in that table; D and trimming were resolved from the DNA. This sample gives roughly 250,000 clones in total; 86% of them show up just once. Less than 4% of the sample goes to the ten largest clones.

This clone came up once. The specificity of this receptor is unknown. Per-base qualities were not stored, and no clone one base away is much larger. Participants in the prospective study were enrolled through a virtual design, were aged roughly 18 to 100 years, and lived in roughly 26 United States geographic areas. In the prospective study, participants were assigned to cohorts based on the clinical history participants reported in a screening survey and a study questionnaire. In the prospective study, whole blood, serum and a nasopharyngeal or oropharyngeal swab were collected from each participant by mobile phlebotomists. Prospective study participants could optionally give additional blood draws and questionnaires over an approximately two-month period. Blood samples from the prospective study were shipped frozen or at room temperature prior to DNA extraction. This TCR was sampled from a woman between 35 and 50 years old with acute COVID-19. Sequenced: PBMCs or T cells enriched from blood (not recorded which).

CDR3 reads: CASSIGDRVLETQYF. The sequenced DNA is TGTGCCAGTAGTATAGGTGACAGGGTTCTGGAGACCCAGTACTTC. The sequence joins TRBV19 to TRBJ2-5; a stretch of 7 junction bases matches TRBD1. The CDR3 runs 15 residues from the cysteine to the phenylalanine. The sequence is cut down to CDR3 DNA, 45 bases in frame from base 1. V is pruned by 1 base and J by 5 bases, leaving 7 bases of the junction without a gene match. CDR1 and CDR2 (LNHDA, SQIVND) derive from the germline V gene (reference sequence).